The 16 T cell receptor beta chains reported below all come from one sample, sequenced in a study of cytomegalovirus exposure and HLA in healthy donors. Vbeta (60) and Jbeta (13) primers were used in the PCR. Repertoires were generated with immunoSEQ multiplex PCR, while TCRdb's copy carries only in-frame clones and drops some. The sample consists of around 170,000 clones, over 75% of them appearing once. The specimen was PBMCs. Every receptor here comes from a man between 35 and 55 years old in good health and CMV-seropositive.

The V and J genes are TRBV5-4 and TRBJ2-5, with 8 bases lining up with TRBD2. Looked up from germline, CDR1 is SGHNT and CDR2 is YYREEE (reference sequence). V was clipped by 0 bases and J by 4 bases; unmatched bases: 8. The CDR3 is 16 residues long. This chain's CDR3 is CASSLAGGGSRETQYF. The CDR3, as DNA: TGTGCCAGCAGCTTGGCCGGCGGGGGGTCCCGAGAGACCCAGTACTTC.

This sequence joins TRBV7-2 and TRBJ2-7; TRBD2 might be the D (5 bases). Germline loops: CDR1 SGHTA, CDR2 FQGNSA. There are 15 residues in the CDR3. With 1 base removed from V and 0 bases from J, the gap between germline ends came to 10 bases. The DNA of the CDR3 is TGTGCCAGCAGCTTAGTGGAGGCGAGCTCCTACGAGCAGTACTTC. Its translation is CASSLVEASSYEQYF.

The sample holds a few counts of this clone. The chain carries TRBV29-1 and TRBJ2-3; 13 positions agree with TRBD2. Germline CDR1 and CDR2: SQVTM and ANQGSEA. Unmatched junction bases numbered 7, after V lost 6 bases and J lost 7 bases. CDR3 size: 14 residues. CDR3 bases: TGCAGCGTGTCGACTAGCGGGGGGTCGAATACGCAGTATTTT. Residues: CSVSTSGGSNTQYF.

The chain recombines TRBV28 with TRBJ2-1, with 8 positions matching TRBD2. V shed 9 bases, J shed 9 bases, and the junction held 16 bases outside the gene matches. This CDR3 comprises 15 residues. Looked up from germline, CDR1 is MDHEN and CDR2 is SYDVKM. CDR3 nucleotide sequence: TGTGCCAGTCGCACCGGGGGGGCTATTCATGGTGAGCAGTTCTTC. Amino acids: CASRTGGAIHGEQFF.

The V and J genes are TRBV28 and TRBJ2-5; possibly TRBD1 for D (5 bases). Per germline, CDR1 MDHEN and CDR2 SYDVKM. This CDR3 is 11 amino acids long. V was clipped by 9 bases and J by 4 bases, with 9 bases between them. The CDR3 here is CASSRGETQYF. DNA for the CDR3: TGTGCCAGTAGTAGGGGAGAGACCCAGTACTTC. Variable domain in full (rest from reference TRBV28 and TRBJ2-5): DVKVTQSSRYLVKRTGEKVFLECVQDMDHENMFWYRQDPGLGLRLIYFSYDVKMKEKGDIPEGYSVSREKKERFSLILESASTNQTSMYLCASSRGETQYFGPGTRLLVL.

This chain uses TRBV7-2 with TRBJ2-5; weak D call: TRBD2 (6 bases). In germline, CDR1 is SGHTA, CDR2 FQGNSA. V was clipped by 1 base and J by 3 bases, with 12 bases between them. The CDR3 consists of 15 residues. The CDR3 DNA reads TGTGCCAGCAGCTTAGACCCAGCGGGTGAAGAGACCCAGTACTTC. As protein: CASSLDPAGEETQYF.

V usage is TRBV10-1 and J usage is TRBJ2-7; D is perhaps TRBD2 (6 bases). V was clipped by 3 bases and J by 3 bases, with 15 bases between them. Germline CDR1 reads WNHNN; CDR2 reads SYGVQD (reference sequence). This CDR3 region has 15 residues. The CDR3: CASSDRGKGNYEQYF. The CDR3 DNA reads as TGCGCCAGCAGTGATCGGGGGAAGGGGAACTACGAGCAGTACTTC.

The rearrangement joins TRBV5-1 to TRBJ1-2; 7 nucleotides match TRBD1. The CDR3 loop spans 15 amino acids. The V and J ends lost 4 bases and 6 bases, in that order; junction bases with no gene match: 12. Germline V gives CDR1 SGHRS, CDR2 YFSETQ. CDR3 sequence: CASSPETTGINGYTF. The DNA of the CDR3 is TGCGCCAGCAGCCCAGAAACGACAGGGATAAATGGCTACACCTTC.

The chain joins TRBV5-6 to TRBJ1-1; 9 bases are a match to TRBD1. V gave up 4 bases and J gave up 5 bases; unmatched junction bases: 9. CDR3 length: 15 amino acids. The germline V gene encodes CDR1 SGHDT and CDR2 YYEEEE. The DNA of the CDR3 is TGTGCCAGCAGCATGGACAGGGGATTAGGTACTGAAGCTTTCTTT. This encodes CASSMDRGLGTEAFF.

The V and J genes are TRBV27 and TRBJ2-1, with 8 nucleotides matching TRBD2. Germline V CDR1 and CDR2: MNHEY, SMNVEV (reference sequence). The J segment lost 3 bases and the V segment lost 4 bases, leaving 8 bases of the junction unmatched. The CDR3 extends over 16 amino acids. CDR3 nucleotides: TGTGCCAGCAGTTCGGGACTAGGAGGGGGCTACAATGAGCAGTTCTTC. Its translation: CASSSGLGGGYNEQFF.

The sample holds a few counts of this clone. V and J are TRBV29-1 and TRBJ2-2; D might be TRBD1 (6 bases). V lost 7 bases, J lost 3 bases, and 15 bases lay in between. Per the germline V gene, CDR1 is SQVTM and CDR2 is ANQGSEA. The CDR3 covers 14 residues. The CDR3 bases are TGCAGCGCATTCCAGGGGTCGGACACCGGGGAGCTGTTTTTT. Residues: CSAFQGSDTGELFF.

The chain carries TRBV5-1 and TRBJ2-7; 7 nucleotides agree with TRBD2. V shed 0 bases and J 1 base; nucleotides not matched to a gene: 4. The CDR3 contains 15 residues. Per germline, CDR1 SGHRS and CDR2 YFSETQ. The CDR3 nucleotides read TGCGCCAGCAGCTTGGCCTGGGGGGGTTCCTACGAGCAGTACTTC. It is translated as CASSLAWGGSYEQYF. Together with reference TRBV5-1 and TRBJ2-7, the CDR3 gives the full variable domain: KAGVTQTPRYLIKTRGQQVTLSCSPISGHRSVSWYQQTPGQGLQFLFEYFSETQRNKGNFPGRFSGRQFSNSRSEMNVSTLELGDSALYLCASSLAWGGSYEQYFGPGTRLTVT.

The count of this clone is one. The V call is TRBV27, the J call TRBJ2-7, with 10 bases matching TRBD2. Trimming cost V 8 bases and J 3 bases; bases outside gene matches: 4. This CDR3 is built from 13 residues. CDR1 is MNHEY and CDR2 is SMNVEV in the germline V gene (reference sequence). The CDR3 loop reads CASASGGLYEQYF. The CDR3 DNA reads as TGTGCCAGCGCTAGCGGGGGCCTCTACGAGCAGTACTTC.

V is TRBV19 and J is TRBJ2-7; D is perhaps TRBD1 (5 bases). This CDR3 contains 14 residues. V shed 3 bases and J shed 2 bases, with 11 bases lying between them. Germline V gene data show CDR1 as LNHDA and CDR2 as SQIVND (reference sequence). DNA for the CDR3: TGTGCCAGTAGTATGCAGGGTTCCCCCTACGAGCAGTACTTC. Its protein product is CASSMQGSPYEQYF.

This chain connects TRBV25-1 to TRBJ2-3, with 8 bases matching TRBD1. CDR3 length equals 15 residues. J was trimmed by 1 base and V by 4 bases; bases with no gene match: 4. Germline lookup yields CDR1 MGHDK and CDR2 SYGVNS. CDR3 in amino acids: CASSARGRRTDTQYF. The CDR3 nucleotides read TGTGCCAGCAGTGCCAGGGGGCGACGCACAGATACGCAGTATTTT.

The gene calls are TRBV19 and TRBJ2-7, with 9 positions matching TRBD2. The length of the CDR3 is 15 residues. After removal of 1 base from V and 4 bases from J, the junction contained 5 bases not matched to a gene. The germline CDR1 and CDR2 sequences are LNHDA and SQIVND (reference sequence). CDR3 loop: CASSIGLAGAYEQYF. CDR3 coding DNA: TGTGCCAGTAGTATAGGGTTAGCGGGGGCGTACGAGCAGTACTTC. Looking up the rest from reference TRBV19 and TRBJ2-7 gives the full variable domain: DGGITQSPKYLFRKEGQNVTLSCEQNLNHDAMYWYRQDPGQGLRLIYYSQIVNDFQKGDIAEGYSVSREKKESFPLTVTSAQKNPTAFYLCASSIGLAGAYEQYFGPGTRLTVT.